The 26 T cell receptor beta chains in this list originate from one sample, sequenced in a study of control samples from healthy donors and cancer patients. Produced via immunoSEQ multiplex PCR; TCRdb's table is partial and in-frame only. Of roughly 100,000 clones listed, approximately 90% are singletons. Material: blood. These TCRs come from a woman under 30 in good health.

The chain uses TRBV7-6 and TRBJ2-5; D tentatively reads TRBD1 or TRBD2 (5 bases each). The CDR3 spans 14 residues. Germline CDR1 reads SGHVS; CDR2 reads FNYEAQ. V was pared by 5 bases and J by 1 base, with 11 bases between. CDR3 coding DNA: TGTGCCAGCAGCCTACCCGGGGCCCAAGAGACCCAGTACTTC. Translating gives CASSLPGAQETQYF.

The chain carries TRBV25-1 and TRBJ2-7; 9 bases agree with TRBD1. The CDR3 spans 14 residues. In germline, CDR1 is MGHDK, CDR2 SYGVNS. V lost 7 bases and J lost 4; bases outside the gene matches: 8. The CDR3 bases are TGTGCCAGCACCCCCGGGACAGGGTATTACGAGCAGTACTTC. This sequence encodes CASTPGTGYYEQYF.

The rearrangement uses TRBV21-1 and TRBJ2-7. TRBV21-1 has pseudogene status. The CDR3 is 17 residues long. CDR3 sequence: CASSVHDSGTVFYEQYF. CDR3 DNA: TGTGCCAGCAGCGTTCACGACAGCGGGACAGTGTTCTACGAGCAGTACTTC.

The chain uses TRBV7-2 and TRBJ2-7; D ambiguous. Germline V gene data show CDR1 as SGHTA and CDR2 as FQGNSA. V dropped 1 base and J dropped 5 bases, with 3 bases sitting between them. The length of the CDR3 is 11 residues. Here the CDR3 reads CASSLDDEQYF. The CDR3 bases are TGTGCCAGCAGCTTAGACGACGAGCAGTACTTC.

The V gene is TRBV11-3, the J gene TRBJ2-1; TRBD1 might be the D (6 bases). There are 14 residues in the CDR3. V shed 7 bases and J shed 3 bases, with 13 bases lying between them. Germline V CDR1 and CDR2: SGHNT, YENEEA. CDR3 coding DNA: TGTGCCAGCAACACCGGGACAAACTACAATGAGCAGTTCTTC. Residues: CASNTGTNYNEQFF. The whole variable domain, remainder taken from reference TRBV11-3 and TRBJ2-1, is EAGVVQSPRYKIIEKKQPVAFWCNPISGHNTLYWYLQNLGQGPELLIRYENEEAVDDSQLPKDRFSAERLKGVDSTLKIQPAELGDSAVYLCASNTGTNYNEQFFGPGTRLTVL.

This chain connects TRBV6-5 to TRBJ1-5, with D perhaps TRBD1 (5 bases). The CDR3 is 15 amino acids. V shed 8 bases and J shed 6 bases, with 20 bases lying between them. In germline, CDR1 is MNHEY, CDR2 SVGAGI. CDR3 region: CASRPPGGTGQPQHF. CDR3 sequence (DNA): TGTGCCAGCCGTCCCCCGGGGGGTACCGGTCAGCCCCAGCATTTT.

The gene calls are TRBV12-3 or TRBV12-4 and TRBJ2-3, with D unclear. V gave up 3 bases and J gave up 2 bases, with 6 bases separating them. The CDR3 extends over 13 amino acids. As DNA, the CDR3 is TGTGCCAGCAGTTTCGGTGTCACAGATACGCAGTATTTT. Encoded protein: CASSFGVTDTQYF.

This chain uses TRBV28 with TRBJ1-5, with D uncertain. Germline CDR1 reads MDHEN; CDR2 reads SYDVKM. The CDR3 sequence is 15 residues long. The V and J ends lost 5 bases and 3 bases respectively, with 14 bases between them. In nucleotides, the CDR3 is TGTGCCAGCAGTCCCTCCTTGAGGGACAATCAGCCCCAGCATTTT. Translated, it gives CASSPSLRDNQPQHF.

The CDR3 nucleotides are TGTGCCAGCAGTACCCCTCCAGGGGGAGGAACAGATACGCAGTATTTT. This codes for CASSTPPGGGTDTQYF. The chain recombines TRBV6-2 or TRBV6-3 with TRBJ2-3, with a weak D call TRBD1 (7 bases). The V end was cut by 5 bases, the J end by 3 bases, with 18 bases between. CDR1 is MNHEY and CDR2 is SVGEGT in the germline V gene. The CDR3 spans 16 residues.

In DNA form, the CDR3 reads TGTGCCAGTAGTGAGCGTTTCAGGGGACAGCCCCAGCATTTT. Translation: CASSERFRGQPQHF. The chain has TRBV19 and TRBJ1-5, with D possibly being TRBD1 (6 bases). Trimming cost V 5 bases and J 7 bases, with 15 bases left between them. This CDR3 comprises 14 residues. Germline V lookup: CDR1 LNHDA, CDR2 SQIVND (reference sequence).

The chain employs TRBV24-1 and TRBJ2-2, with D uncertain. Trimming shortened V by 10 bases and J by 2 bases, and 13 bases separated the two germline ends. CDR1 and CDR2 (germline): KGHDR, SFDVKD. CDR3 length: 14 amino acids. DNA of the CDR3: TGTGCCACTTCTATTGATTCCAACACCGGGGAGCTGTTTTTT. Protein: CATSIDSNTGELFF.

The V call is TRBV6-5, the J call TRBJ2-7; TRBD1 matches at 9 bases. Germline loops: CDR1 MNHEY, CDR2 SVGAGI. The CDR3 length is 13 residues. V lost 2 bases to trimming and J lost 6 bases; unmatched junction nucleotides: 2. CDR3 sequence reads: CASSYGQGSEQYF. The DNA of the CDR3 is TGTGCCAGCAGTTACGGACAGGGGTCCGAGCAGTACTTC.

The chain couples TRBV5-1 to TRBJ1-5, with 8 bases fitting TRBD1. The CDR3 is 14 residues long. Germline CDR1 SGHRS, CDR2 YFSETQ. V shed 6 bases and J 3 bases; nucleotides not matched to a gene: 5. The CDR3 region is CASMDREDNQPQHF. The CDR3, as DNA: TGCGCCAGCATGGACAGGGAGGACAATCAGCCCCAGCATTTT.

The rearrangement links TRBV5-1 to TRBJ1-2; D perhaps matches TRBD1 (5 bases). The CDR3 totals 14 residues. Germline V gene data show CDR1 as SGHRS and CDR2 as YFSETQ. The V gene lost 6 bases and the J gene lost 4 bases, with 16 bases spanning the gap. The CDR3 DNA follows: TGCGCCAGCACCTTAGACGACAGCGTCTATGGCTACACCTTC. It translates to CASTLDDSVYGYTF.

The chain has TRBV5-5 and TRBJ2-7; 12 bases match TRBD2. The ends lost 2 bases at V and 0 bases at J; junction bases unmatched: 3. This CDR3 has 16 amino acids. Germline values: CDR1 SGHKS, CDR2 YYEKEE (reference sequence). The CDR3 loop reads CASSFLAGGHSYEQYF. The CDR3 coding sequence is TGTGCCAGCAGCTTCCTAGCGGGGGGGCACTCCTACGAGCAGTACTTC.

The genes are TRBV12-3 or TRBV12-4 and TRBJ2-2; D unresolved. The CDR3 is made up of 12 amino acids. V was shortened by 4 bases and J by 6 bases, with 6 bases between the two germline ends. CDR3 loop: CASSSHPGELFF. As DNA, the CDR3 is TGTGCCAGCAGTTCCCACCCCGGGGAGCTGTTTTTT.

This chain links TRBV11-2 with TRBJ1-5, with a weak D call TRBD1 (5 bases). The germline V gene has CDR1 SGHAT and CDR2 FQNNGV. The CDR3 extends over 18 amino acids. Between the trimmed V and J ends, which lost 0 bases and 1 base, there was a span of 16 bases. CDR3 amino acids: CASSLDGRGVVSNQPQHF. The CDR3 DNA follows: TGTGCCAGCAGCTTAGACGGTCGAGGGGTAGTGAGCAATCAGCCCCAGCATTTT.

V and J are TRBV6-6 and TRBJ2-3; no reliable D call. The germline V and J ends were trimmed by 2 bases and 4 bases, with 7 bases remaining between them. CDR1 MNHNY and CDR2 SVGAGI come from the germline V gene (reference sequence). The CDR3 extends over 13 amino acids. The CDR3 nucleotides read TGTGCCAGCAGTTACGGTGGGCCAGATACGCAGTATTTT. Its protein is CASSYGGPDTQYF.

This chain uses TRBV4-2 with TRBJ2-3; 8 bases line up with TRBD2. Germline V gene data show CDR1 as LGHNA and CDR2 as YNFKEQ. The CDR3 consists of 13 residues. With 0 bases clipped from V and 9 bases from J, the junction kept 2 bases outside the gene matches. As DNA, the CDR3 is TGTGCCAGCAGCCAAGATTTAGCGGGGACGCAGTATTTT. Translating it yields CASSQDLAGTQYF.

The V call is TRBV4-1, the J call TRBJ2-1, with 10 nucleotides matching TRBD2. The V segment lost 0 bases and the J segment 6 bases; nucleotides outside the gene matches: 5. The CDR3 extends over 16 amino acids. The germline CDR1 and CDR2 sequences are MGHRA and YSYEKL. CDR3 coding DNA: TGCGCCAGCAGCCAAGAGCCGGGACTAGCGCTCAATGAGCAGTTCTTC. Amino acids: CASSQEPGLALNEQFF.

The rearrangement joins TRBV10-1 to TRBJ2-7; maybe TRBD1 (5 bases). Germline CDR1 and CDR2: WNHNN and SYGVQD (reference sequence). V was cut by 6 bases and J by 4 bases, with 28 bases left in between. This CDR3 has 18 residues. The CDR3 nucleotides read TGCGCCAGCAGCTTCGTCAATAGAAGGGGCCGAAGTTCGTACGAGCAGTACTTC. Amino acids: CASSFVNRRGRSSYEQYF.

The rearrangement links TRBV6-2 or TRBV6-3 to TRBJ2-2; D not resolved. CDR1 and CDR2 (germline): MNHEY, SVGEGT. V was cut by 0 bases and J by 7 bases, with 6 bases left in between. The CDR3 length is 13 residues. The CDR3 region has the DNA TGTGCCAGCAGTTACTCAAGGGACGGGGAGCTGTTTTTT. As protein: CASSYSRDGELFF.

V and J are TRBV3-1 (or the pseudogene TRBV3-2) and TRBJ2-7, with a weak D call TRBD1 (6 bases). Germline V gene sequence: CDR1 LGHDT, CDR2 YNNKEL (reference sequence). The CDR3 sequence is 14 residues long. Trimming left V 2 bases short and J 6 bases short, with 14 bases between. CDR3 loop: CASSQTGFPGEQYF. The CDR3 region has the DNA TGTGCCAGCAGCCAAACAGGGTTTCCAGGCGAGCAGTACTTC.

As DNA, the CDR3 is TGTGCCAGTAACGCTGTGGGGACGGGCTACAATGAGCAGTTCTTC. Protein product: CASNAVGTGYNEQFF. The chain joins TRBV19 to TRBJ2-1; D is possibly TRBD1 or TRBD2 (5 bases each). The germline V gene encodes CDR1 LNHDA and CDR2 SQIVND (reference sequence). The V end lost 7 bases, the J end lost 3 bases, and 16 bases lay between the germline ends. The CDR3 has 15 residues.

J is TRBJ2-3 and V is TRBV6-5; no definite D call. V was pared by 2 bases and J by 8 bases, with 11 bases between. Germline V gene sequence: CDR1 MNHEY, CDR2 SVGAGI. CDR3 length: 13 residues. As DNA, the CDR3 is TGTGCCAGCAGTTACGTCAGAAGGTGTACGCAGTATTTT. Protein: CASSYVRRCTQYF.

This clone came up once. The chain employs TRBV7-9 and TRBJ2-1; no reliable D call. Germline V gene data show CDR1 as SEHNR and CDR2 as FQNEAQ (reference sequence). The germline V and J ends were trimmed by 5 bases and 6 bases, with 17 bases remaining between them. The CDR3 is 15 amino acids. CDR3 bases: TGTGCCAGCAGCCCCTACGGCACCCCCTCCAATGAGCAGTTCTTC. Its translation: CASSPYGTPSNEQFF.